This TCR beta chain was recovered during a study of blood T cell repertoires in COVID-19. Overall study context: Samples representing acute and convalescent COVID-19 were sourced from the United States, Italy and Spain. In each case, the material was cDNA or gDNA derived from T cells, B-cell-depleted T cells, or PBMCs.

Per germline, CDR1 LNHDA and CDR2 SQIVND (reference sequence). V gave up 0 bases and J gave up 9 bases, with 15 bases separating them. This CDR3 contains 16 residues. This clone occurred a few times. Authors' processing steps: By means of reference gene primer amplification, nucleated cell counts were estimated. Profiling relied on immunoSEQ multiplex PCR, and the TCRdb table lists in-frame clones only, not all of them. The V and J calls and clone size are taken from that table; D and trimming were inferred from the DNA. This table has around 300,000 clones, almost 85% appearing once. This TCR came from a human donor in a cohort sampled during active COVID-19. The sample comprised peripheral blood. This chain links TRBV19 with TRBJ1-6; D is unclear. Written as DNA, the CDR3 is TGTGCCAGTAGTATAGATCTTGGAGGTCGGGGTTCACCCCTCCACTTT. It codes for CASSIDLGGRGSPLHF.